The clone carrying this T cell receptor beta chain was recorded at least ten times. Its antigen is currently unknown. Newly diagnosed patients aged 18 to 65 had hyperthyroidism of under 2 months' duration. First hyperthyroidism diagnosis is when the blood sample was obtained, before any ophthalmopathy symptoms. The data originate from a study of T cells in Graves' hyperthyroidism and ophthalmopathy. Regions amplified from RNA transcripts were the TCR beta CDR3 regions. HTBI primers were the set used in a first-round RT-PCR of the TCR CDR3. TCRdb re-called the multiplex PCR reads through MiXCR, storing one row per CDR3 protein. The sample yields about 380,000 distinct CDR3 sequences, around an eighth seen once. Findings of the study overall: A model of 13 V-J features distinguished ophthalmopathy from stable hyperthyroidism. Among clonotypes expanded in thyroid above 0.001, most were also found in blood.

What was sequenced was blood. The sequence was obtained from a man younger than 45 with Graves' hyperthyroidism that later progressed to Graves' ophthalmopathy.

The chain's CDR3 is CASRRAGRGYEQYF. CDR3 DNA sequence: TGTGCCAGCAGGAGAGCGGGGCGTGGGTACGAGCAGTACTTC. The chain employs TRBV11-2 and TRBJ2-7; 7 bases are a match to TRBD2. Germline V gene sequence: CDR1 SGHAT, CDR2 FQNNGV. There are 14 residues in the CDR3. Trimming removed 6 bases from V and 4 bases from J; junction bases left unmatched: 9.